The clone carrying this T cell receptor (beta chain) was counted a few times. Original processing notes: Quantification of nucleated cells was approximated via reference gene primer amplification. Clones were sequenced by immunoSEQ multiplex PCR, and TCRdb holds only the in-frame ones, with some missing. The DNA gave D and trimming, while V, J and clone size come from that table. The sample has more than 95,000 clones, 88% seen once. The sample comes from a study of blood T cell repertoires in COVID-19. Study-level background: Researchers got acute and convalescent COVID-19 samples from the United States, Italy and Spain. PBMCs, B-cell-depleted T cells, or T cells were the source of the cDNA or gDNA that made up the material.

The germline V gene encodes CDR1 SEHNR and CDR2 FQNEAQ (reference sequence). Trimming removed 5 bases from V and 7 bases from J, with 17 bases in between. The length of the CDR3 is 14 residues. Sequences were obtained from peripheral blood. The V gene is TRBV7-9, the J gene TRBJ1-1, with D possibly matching TRBD1 (5 bases). The receptor was derived from a human donor in a cohort sampled during active COVID-19. The CDR3 DNA is TGTGCCAGCAGCAACAAGCCGAGTAGGGGTGAAGCTTTCTTT. Its protein is CASSNKPSRGEAFF.